This T cell receptor beta chain was identified in a study of Graves' ophthalmopathy and Graves' hyperthyroidism. RNA transcripts yielded amplified TCR beta CDR3 regions. Scientists carried out first-round RT-PCR using HTBI primers and then a second-round multiplex PCR. TCRdb fed the multiplex PCR reads into MiXCR, producing one record per CDR3 protein. In the table there are roughly 350,000 distinct CDR3 sequences, about a sixth of which are singletons. Study results and caveats: Most thyroid-expanded clonotypes exceeding 0.001 frequency were also found in blood.

The CDR3 runs 14 residues. V lost 0 bases, J lost 6 bases, and 9 bases lay in between. Germline CDR1 ENHRY, CDR2 SYGVKD. There are many counts of this clonotype. Its cognate antigen is unknown. Source material: peripheral blood. The chain has TRBV10-3 and TRBJ1-5; D not certain. This receptor was obtained from an adult woman with stable Graves' hyperthyroidism. CDR3 in amino acids: CAISESPGFQPQHF. The CDR3 region has the DNA TGTGCCATCAGTGAGTCCCCAGGTTTTCAGCCCCAGCATTTT.